These 6 T cell receptor beta chains were all obtained from the same sample, sequenced in a study of T cell responses to AZD1222 COVID-19 vaccine. Data came from immunoSEQ multiplex PCR; TCRdb stores just in-frame clones and leaves some out. The sample lists around 96,000 clones; around nine tenths were seen once. Here the sequenced sample was peripheral blood, taken on day 0 of AZD1222 vaccination. The receptor source for this set is an adult in good health.

V usage is TRBV6-1 and J usage is TRBJ1-4, with no clear D. V was shortened by 6 bases and J by 8 bases, with 13 bases between the two germline ends. Germline CDR1 MNHNS, CDR2 SASEGT. The CDR3 sequence is 13 residues long. The CDR3 nucleotides read TGTGCCAGCAGCCCCCCCGGGAGGGAAAAACTGTTTTTT. It is translated as CASSPPGREKLFF.

The genes are TRBV27 and TRBJ1-2; weak D call: TRBD1 (5 bases). This CDR3 is 15 amino acids long. Germline assignment: CDR1 MNHEY and CDR2 SMNVEV (reference sequence). V was clipped by 3 bases and J by 1 base, with 12 bases between them. The CDR3 DNA reads as TGTGCCAGCAGTTTTCTCGGGGGAAGTAACTATGGCTACACCTTC. It translates to CASSFLGGSNYGYTF.

The chain recombines TRBV2 with TRBJ1-1; D is possibly TRBD1 (5 bases). The V gene lost 4 bases and the J gene lost 1 base, with 10 bases spanning the gap. The CDR3 consists of 14 residues. CDR1 and CDR2 (germline): SNHLY, FYNNEI. This CDR3 is CASSADSPNTEAFF. The CDR3 DNA is TGTGCCAGCAGTGCAGACAGCCCGAACACTGAAGCTTTCTTT.

V and J are TRBV11-3 and TRBJ2-5; TRBD1 matches 7 bases. Germline loops: CDR1 SGHNT, CDR2 YENEEA. Trimming took 5 bases from V and 3 from J; bases not matched to a gene: 3. The CDR3 runs 13 residues. Here the CDR3 reads CASSPTGEETQYF. Here the CDR3 DNA reads TGTGCCAGCAGCCCCACAGGGGAAGAGACCCAGTACTTC.

This clone was observed a handful of times. V usage is TRBV6-2 or TRBV6-3 and J usage is TRBJ1-1, with D possibly being TRBD1 (5 bases). Germline lookup yields CDR1 MNHEY and CDR2 SVGEGT. V lost 2 bases and J lost 6, with 10 bases in between. The CDR3 consists of 13 residues. CDR3 coding DNA: TGTGCCAGCAGTTACGGGGGTGTTCCTGAAGCTTTCTTT. This sequence encodes CASSYGGVPEAFF.

The chain uses TRBV7-3 and TRBJ2-3; 10 bases agree with TRBD2. This CDR3 spans 16 amino acids. Germline V gene sequence: CDR1 SGHTA, CDR2 FQGTGA. With 2 bases clipped from V and 10 bases from J, the junction kept 12 bases outside the gene matches. The CDR3, as DNA: TGTGCCAGCAGCTTAGTCAGCGGGGGGGCCGGAGCTTCGCAGTATTTT. This encodes CASSLVSGGAGASQYF. Looking up the rest from reference TRBV7-3 and TRBJ2-3 gives the full variable domain: GAGVSQTPSNKVTEKGKYVELRCDPISGHTALYWYRQSLGQGPEFLIYFQGTGAADDSGLPNDRFFAVRPEGSVSTLKIQRTERGDSAVYLCASSLVSGGAGASQYFGPGTRLTVL.